One T cell receptor beta chain is described in this entry. The antigen is unknown. The germline V and J ends were trimmed by 5 bases and 9 bases, with 11 bases remaining between them. This CDR3 spans 13 amino acids. Template switching with 5'RACE generated the TCR cDNA and added a universal primer site and UMIs. TCRdb re-called the 5' RACE reads through MiXCR, storing one row per CDR3 protein. The sample lists 150,000 to 200,000 distinct CDR3 sequences, 11% occurring once. This sample stems from a study of T cells after yellow fever vaccination. Findings and limits, study-wide: Post-booster repertoires again held most primary-vaccination clones (about 96% CD4, roughly 88% CD8).

The chain carries TRBV12-3 or TRBV12-4 and TRBJ1-6, with no clear D. Sequencing used CD8+ T cells sorted from PBMCs, obtained 15 days after the yellow fever booster vaccination. The clonotype comes from a man aged 18 to 30 who received the YFV17D yellow fever vaccine. This CDR3 is CASSRKSLSPLHF. DNA for the CDR3: TGTGCCAGCAGTAGAAAGAGCCTTTCACCCCTCCACTTT.